Each of the 19 T cell receptor beta chains below was sequenced from the same sample in a study of blood T cell repertoires in COVID-19 (dated by TCRdb to 2018 to 2021). Library method: the immunoSEQ multiplex PCR assay. TCRdb limited this immuneACCESS table to in-frame rearrangements with V and J called. A share of clones is missing; checked studies link under half to unresolved V genes, and the rest is unexplained. The table for this sample lists nearly 200,000 clones; about nine tenths of them were counted only once. 0.6% to 0.9% of the sample is held by the ten biggest clonotypes. Sequencing used peripheral blood. Every receptor here comes from a woman in her 70s with acute or convalescent COVID-19.

The chain is built from TRBV28 and TRBJ2-7, with unresolved D. This CDR3 region has 13 residues. V lost 8 bases, J lost 2 bases, and 13 bases lay in between. Looked up from germline, CDR1 is MDHEN and CDR2 is SYDVKM. The CDR3 bases are TGTGCCAGCGGGCTCATGAAGCCCTACGAGCAGTACTTC. Its translation: CASGLMKPYEQYF.

V and J are TRBV27 and TRBJ2-7; 12 bases are a match to TRBD2. The germline CDR1 and CDR2 sequences are MNHEY and SMNVEV (reference sequence). Trimming removed 8 bases from V and 6 bases from J; junction bases left unmatched: 8. CDR3 length: 14 residues. Here the CDR3 reads CASRLAGGPSEQYF. CDR3 DNA: TGTGCCAGCCGGCTAGCGGGAGGGCCAAGCGAGCAGTACTTC.

The chain links TRBV14 to TRBJ2-7, with TRBD1 identical over 7 bases. This CDR3 region has 13 residues. From germline, CDR1 is SGHDN and CDR2 FVKESK. After removal of 5 bases from V and 8 bases from J, the junction contained 9 bases not matched to a gene. Written as DNA, the CDR3 is TGTGCCAGCAGCGGGGGACAGAGTATTCAGCAGTACTTC. This gives the protein CASSGGQSIQQYF.

The V call is TRBV19, the J call TRBJ1-5; D possibly corresponds to TRBD1 (5 bases). This CDR3 spans 14 amino acids. V was pared by 11 bases and J by 4 bases, with 18 bases between. The V gene's germline CDR1 is LNHDA and CDR2 SQIVND (reference sequence). The DNA of the CDR3 is TGTGCCGGATCCCAGCAGGGCCTTAATCAGCCCCAGCATTTT. Translation gives CAGSQQGLNQPQHF.

The chain recombines TRBV18 with TRBJ1-1, with TRBD1 as a possible D gene (6 bases). The V and J ends lost 3 bases and 6 bases respectively, with 17 bases between them. The CDR3 runs to 15 residues. The germline gives CDR1 KGHSH, CDR2 LQKENI. The CDR3 loop is CASSPPGQSGAEAFF. The CDR3 region has the DNA TGTGCCAGCTCACCTCCTGGACAGTCCGGGGCTGAAGCTTTCTTT.

This clone was seen only once. The sample carries other DNA sequences with the same CDR3. The CDR3 sequence: CASSYREGYGYTF. CDR3 nucleotides: TGTGCCAGCAGTTATAGGGAGGGCTATGGCTACACCTTC. The V call is TRBV6-5, the J call TRBJ1-2; D ambiguous. Trimming took off 3 bases at V and 4 bases at J, with 9 bases between the two ends. Germline CDR1 reads MNHEY; CDR2 reads SVGAGI. The CDR3 runs 13 residues.

The CDR3 reads CASGPLWPDTQYF. The CDR3 DNA follows: TGTGCCAGCGGGCCGTTATGGCCAGATACGCAGTATTTT. The chain combines TRBV6-5 with TRBJ2-3; unclear D gene. Germline V gene data show CDR1 as MNHEY and CDR2 as SVGAGI. Trimming pared 8 bases from V and 4 bases from J, leaving 13 bases between. There are 13 residues in the CDR3.

This clone was counted only a few times. This chain uses TRBV6-5 with TRBJ1-6; possibly TRBD1 for D (5 bases). The V gene lost 7 bases and the J gene lost 5 bases, with 9 bases spanning the gap. From germline, CDR1 is MNHEY and CDR2 SVGAGI. This CDR3 has 13 amino acids. The CDR3 bases are TGTGCCAGCATGGGGGGGAATAATTCACCCCTCCACTTT. The encoded protein is CASMGGNNSPLHF.

This clone was seen a few times. This specimen includes other DNA sequences encoding the same CDR3. The chain is built from TRBV18 and TRBJ1-2; possibly TRBD1 for D (6 bases). With 0 bases removed from V and 4 bases from J, the gap between germline ends came to 12 bases. CDR1 is KGHSH and CDR2 is LQKENI in the germline V gene. The CDR3 is made up of 15 amino acids. The CDR3 DNA follows: TGTGCCAGCTCACCACCTGAGCAGGGGATCTATGGCTACACCTTC. Its translation is CASSPPEQGIYGYTF.

The chain links TRBV6-5 to TRBJ1-2; the match to TRBD1 covers 7 bases. V lost 10 bases, J lost 4 bases, and 6 bases stayed unmatched. Germline V gene data show CDR1 as MNHEY and CDR2 as SVGAGI. The CDR3 spans 12 residues. CDR3 in amino acids: CATMTGSYGYTF. Written as DNA, the CDR3 is TGTGCCACTATGACAGGGAGCTATGGCTACACCTTC.

The gene calls are TRBV2 and TRBJ1-5, with 8 bases that match TRBD1. Germline V gene data show CDR1 as SNHLY and CDR2 as FYNNEI. Trimming removed 4 bases from V and 6 bases from J; junction bases left unmatched: 5. CDR3 length equals 14 residues. CDR3 bases: TGTGCCAGCAGTGGGGACAGGTACAGTCAGCCCCAGCATTTT. This gives the protein CASSGDRYSQPQHF.

The chain carries TRBV5-4 and TRBJ2-5; TRBD2 matches at 14 bases. Germline values: CDR1 SGHNT, CDR2 YYREEE (reference sequence). The CDR3 runs to 16 residues. Germline trimming cut 4 bases from V and 2 bases from J; bases unmatched to any gene: 4. The CDR3 region has the DNA TGTGCCAGCAGCCAGGGACTAGCGGGGGATCAAGAGACCCAGTACTTC. It specifies CASSQGLAGDQETQYF.

The chain combines TRBV27 with TRBJ2-1, with 12 bases lining up with TRBD2. CDR3 length: 17 residues. J gave up 7 bases and V 6 bases, and 13 bases lay outside the gene matches. Germline CDR1 is MNHEY and CDR2 is SMNVEV (reference sequence). The CDR3 bases are TGTGCCAGCAGACTCGGGCTAGCGGGAGGGTCGGGGAATGAGCAGTTCTTC. Translated: CASRLGLAGGSGNEQFF.

This clone was detected only once. The rearrangement uses TRBV4-1 and TRBJ2-3; the match to TRBD2 covers 10 bases. Per germline, CDR1 MGHRA and CDR2 YSYEKL. Trimming at V came to 1 base and at J to 6 bases, leaving 4 bases not matched to a gene. The CDR3 sequence is 15 residues long. CDR3 sequence reads: CASSQGLAGTDTQYF. DNA of the CDR3: TGCGCCAGCAGCCAAGGACTAGCGGGTACGGATACGCAGTATTTT.

The V gene is TRBV2, the J gene TRBJ1-5; TRBD1 aligns across 7 bases. Trimming at V came to 6 bases and at J to 0 bases, leaving 8 bases not matched to a gene. CDR3 length: 16 amino acids. Per the germline V gene, CDR1 is SNHLY and CDR2 is FYNNEI. The CDR3 is CASRDDRVGSNQPQHF. The CDR3 DNA is TGTGCCAGCAGGGACGACAGGGTAGGTAGCAATCAGCCCCAGCATTTT. Filled out from reference TRBV2 and TRBJ1-5, the complete variable domain reads EPEVTQTPSHQVTQMGQEVILRCVPISNHLYFYWYRQILGQKVEFLVSFYNNEISEKSEIFDDQFSVERPDGSNFTLKIRSTKLEDSAMYFCASRDDRVGSNQPQHFGDGTRLSIL.

The table lists this clone with a count of one. This sequence joins TRBV27 and TRBJ1-2; D not certain. CDR1 and CDR2 (germline): MNHEY, SMNVEV (reference sequence). Trimming removed 6 bases from V and 0 bases from J, with 8 bases in between. The CDR3 runs 13 residues. CDR3 coding DNA: TGTGCCAGCAGGGCGGGCACTAACTATGGCTACACCTTC. It translates to CASRAGTNYGYTF.

V usage is TRBV6-5 and J usage is TRBJ2-7; 7 positions match TRBD1. J was trimmed by 6 bases and V by 6 bases; bases with no gene match: 14. Germline loops: CDR1 MNHEY, CDR2 SVGAGI. The CDR3 length is 15 residues. CDR3 nucleotide sequence: TGTGCCAGCAGGGGGGCGACAGGGACACCTGGCGAGCAGTACTTC. As protein: CASRGATGTPGEQYF.

V and J are TRBV5-1 and TRBJ2-1, with TRBD1 matching 8 bases. The CDR3 runs 15 residues. The germline V gene encodes CDR1 SGHRS and CDR2 YFSETQ. The trim removed 0 bases at V and 8 bases at J, leaving 7 bases unmatched. The CDR3 DNA reads as TGCGCCAGCAGCTTGGGGACAGGGTTGGTCGATGAGCAGTTCTTC. Translation gives CASSLGTGLVDEQFF.

The rearrangement joins TRBV5-4 to TRBJ1-1; the match to TRBD1 covers 9 bases. V shed 4 bases, J shed 5 bases, and the junction held 9 bases outside the gene matches. The V gene's germline CDR1 is SGHNT and CDR2 YYREEE (reference sequence). The CDR3 has 15 residues. CDR3 sequence: CASSLPRTGETEAFF. Here the CDR3 DNA reads TGTGCCAGCAGCCTACCACGGACAGGGGAAACTGAAGCTTTCTTT.